The subject of this entry is one T cell receptor (beta chain). The record originates from a study of identical twins. From the 5' RACE reads, TCRdb called clonotypes with MiXCR, one entry per CDR3 protein. The sample consists of 600,000 to 850,000 distinct CDR3 sequences, 15% to 20% of them appearing once. Trimming stripped 4 bases from V and 2 bases from J, with 13 bases between. Germline CDR1 and CDR2: SGHRS and YFSETQ. CDR3 length: 14 residues. These sequences were also reported in another study, on T cells expressing NK-cell markers.

Sequences were obtained from PBMCs. V usage is TRBV5-1 and J usage is TRBJ2-7; TRBD1 is a possible D gene (6 bases). This TCR came from a woman younger than 35 in good health. This chain's CDR3 is CASSLGTTTYEQYF. DNA of the CDR3: TGCGCCAGCAGCCTGGGGACAACTACCTACGAGCAGTACTTC.